This T cell receptor (beta chain) is drawn from a study of post-analysis software for immune sequencing data (dated by TCRdb to between 2014 and 2016). In terms of the full investigation: Relapsing-remitting, secondary progressive and progressive-relapsing multiple sclerosis were recorded as disease courses, and subtype annotation was lacking for some patients. A subset of samples was prepared in parallel using single-end sample barcoding, then pooled and co-amplified after Illumina adapter ligation. The patient repertoires were compared against 11 previously published healthy control repertoires obtained from donors aged about 6 to 25 years. Study-level results and caveats: The control group was slightly older than the multiple sclerosis patient group. Significantly higher frequencies in patients than in controls were found for roughly five TRBV segments, including TRBV5-6, TRBV5-1 and TRBV20-1. Normalized Chao1 diversity was significantly lower in multiple sclerosis patients than controls, suggesting substantial peripheral T-cell clonal expansion. Strong co-clustering of samples prepared in the same batch was shown by direct clustering with F measure, prompting a batch-effect correction.

Libraries were built with PCR. Sequenced on an Illumina HiSeq 2500. To reduce PCR and sequencing biases, unique molecular identifiers were built into the TCR beta cDNA libraries. Per 1 to 10 million input T cells, roughly 500,000 cDNA molecules were obtained, such that each molecule approximated one T cell. The patient libraries were prepared and sequenced using the same protocol as the earlier healthy control dataset. Samples belonging to the same batch were prepared together, multiplexed and sequenced on a shared HiSeq lane. The original methods were these. Raw barcoded reads were processed with MIGEC, and single-read molecular identifier groups were discarded before consensus assembly and CDR3 extraction. Clonotype tables were post-analysed with VDJtools, and diversity was normalized by down-sampling all datasets to the smallest sample size. Repertoire overlap clustering matched CDR3 amino acid but not nucleotide sequences to correct batch-related cross-sample contamination. The public reads were reprocessed in TCRdb via fastp at Q25 and MiXCR, keeping in-frame beta chains. Each CDR3 protein gets just one entry, which takes the most common genes and DNA from the rows behind it. The V and J calls were determined by TCRdb, not by the authors. In this sample the table shows 650,000 to 850,000 distinct CDR3 sequences, 53% of which occur a single time. Approximately 4.4% of the sample comes from the top ten.

To note about this clonotype: Its antigen specificity is not known. Base qualities are missing; no much larger clone stands one base away.

The cysteine opens and the phenylalanine closes a CDR3 of 20 amino acids. Just CDR3 DNA is preserved here, 60 bases in frame from base 1. Germline trimming amounts to 5 bases on V and 4 bases on J, with 23 as the count of junction bases outside the gene matches. To demonstrate the VDJtools post-analysis software, TCR beta repertoires were profiled from the peripheral blood of some 12 young patients with multiple sclerosis. The multiple sclerosis patients were children and adolescents between roughly 6 and 16 years of age. Sequencing was carried out using blood. The clonotype was recovered from a girl under 18 with multiple sclerosis. Recombination linked TRBV12-3 or TRBV12-4 to TRBJ2-5; 9 bases in the middle match TRBD1. The sequenced DNA: TGTGCCAGCAGTCCTCCGGGACAGGGTGACCCCAGGATGGTAGGAGAGACCCAGTACTTC. Its protein is CASSPPGQGDPRMVGETQYF.